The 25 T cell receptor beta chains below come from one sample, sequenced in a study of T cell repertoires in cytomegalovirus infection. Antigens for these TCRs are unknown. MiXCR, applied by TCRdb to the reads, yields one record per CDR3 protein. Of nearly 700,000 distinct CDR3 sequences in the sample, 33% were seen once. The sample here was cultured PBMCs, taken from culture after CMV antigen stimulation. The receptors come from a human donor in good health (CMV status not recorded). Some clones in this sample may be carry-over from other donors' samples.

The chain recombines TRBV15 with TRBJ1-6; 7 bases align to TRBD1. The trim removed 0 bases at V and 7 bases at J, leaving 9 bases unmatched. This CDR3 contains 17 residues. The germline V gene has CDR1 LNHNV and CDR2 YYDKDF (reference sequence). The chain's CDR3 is CATSRETGKGPNSPLHF. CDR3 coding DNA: TGTGCCACCAGCAGAGAGACAGGGAAGGGTCCCAATTCACCCCTCCACTTT.

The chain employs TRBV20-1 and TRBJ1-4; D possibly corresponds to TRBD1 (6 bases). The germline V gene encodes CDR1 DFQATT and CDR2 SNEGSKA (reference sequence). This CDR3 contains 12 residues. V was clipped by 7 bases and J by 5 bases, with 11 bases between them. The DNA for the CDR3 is TGCAGTGTAATCGGGGGCAATGAAAAACTGTTTTTT. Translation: CSVIGGNEKLFF.

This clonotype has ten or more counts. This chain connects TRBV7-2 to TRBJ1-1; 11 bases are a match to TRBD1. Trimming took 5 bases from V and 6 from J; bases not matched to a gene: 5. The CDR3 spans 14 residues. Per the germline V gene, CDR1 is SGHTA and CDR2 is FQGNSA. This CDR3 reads CASSPRTGGPEAFF. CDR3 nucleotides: TGTGCCAGCAGCCCAAGGACAGGGGGCCCTGAAGCTTTCTTT.

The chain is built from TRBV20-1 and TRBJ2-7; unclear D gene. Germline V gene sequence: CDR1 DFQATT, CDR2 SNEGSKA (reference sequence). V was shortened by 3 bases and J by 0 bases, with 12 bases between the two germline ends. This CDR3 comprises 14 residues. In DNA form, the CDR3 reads TGCAGTGCTAGCTTGGCAAGTAGCTCCTACGAGCAGTACTTC. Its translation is CSASLASSSYEQYF.

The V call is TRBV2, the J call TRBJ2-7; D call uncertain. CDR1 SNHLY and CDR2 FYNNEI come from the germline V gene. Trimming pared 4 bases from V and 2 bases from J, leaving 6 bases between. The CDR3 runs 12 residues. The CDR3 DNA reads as TGTGCCAGCAGTGTTCAGACCTACGAGCAGTACTTC. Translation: CASSVQTYEQYF.

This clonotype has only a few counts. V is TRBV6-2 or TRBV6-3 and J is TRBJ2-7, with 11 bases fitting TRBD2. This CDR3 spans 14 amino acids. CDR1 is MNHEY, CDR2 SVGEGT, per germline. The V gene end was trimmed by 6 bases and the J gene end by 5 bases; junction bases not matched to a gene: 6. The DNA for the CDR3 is TGTGCCAGCAGACACCTAGCGGGAGGTGACGAGCAGTACTTC. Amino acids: CASRHLAGGDEQYF.

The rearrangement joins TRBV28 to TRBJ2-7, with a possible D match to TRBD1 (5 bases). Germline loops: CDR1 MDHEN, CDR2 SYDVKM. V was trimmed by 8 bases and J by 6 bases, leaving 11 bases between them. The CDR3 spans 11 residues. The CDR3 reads CASLQGSEQYF. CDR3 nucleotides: TGTGCCAGCCTCCAGGGTAGCGAGCAGTACTTC.

CDR3 in DNA: TGTGCCAGCAGCTTCAGGCAGATGAACACCGGGGAGCTGTTTTTT. Translated, it gives CASSFRQMNTGELFF. J is TRBJ2-2 and V is TRBV5-5; D unresolved. From germline, CDR1 is SGHKS and CDR2 YYEKEE (reference sequence). The CDR3 contains 15 residues. The V end was cut by 2 bases, the J end by 1 base, with 9 bases between.

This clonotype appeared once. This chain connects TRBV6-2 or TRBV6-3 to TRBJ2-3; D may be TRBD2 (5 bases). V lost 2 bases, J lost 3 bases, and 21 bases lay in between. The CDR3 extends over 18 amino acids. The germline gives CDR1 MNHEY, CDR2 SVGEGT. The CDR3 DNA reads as TGTGCCAGCAGTTACGAACCGGGGTCGGAGTTCGGGACAGATACGCAGTATTTT. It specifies CASSYEPGSEFGTDTQYF.

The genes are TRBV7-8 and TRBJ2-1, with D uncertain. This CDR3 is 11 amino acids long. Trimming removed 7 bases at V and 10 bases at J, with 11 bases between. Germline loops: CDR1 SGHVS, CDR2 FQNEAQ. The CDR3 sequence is CASKLDVEQFF. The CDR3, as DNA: TGTGCCAGCAAATTGGATGTAGAGCAGTTCTTC.

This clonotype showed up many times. The CDR3 DNA is TGTGCCAGCAGCTTGGGGACTAGCGGATACACAGATACGCAGTATTTT. Its protein product is CASSLGTSGYTDTQYF. The chain combines TRBV7-2 with TRBJ2-3, with 11 bases lining up with TRBD2. The V and J ends lost 3 bases and 2 bases, in that order; junction bases with no gene match: 4. The germline CDR1 and CDR2 sequences are SGHTA and FQGNSA. This CDR3 has 16 residues.

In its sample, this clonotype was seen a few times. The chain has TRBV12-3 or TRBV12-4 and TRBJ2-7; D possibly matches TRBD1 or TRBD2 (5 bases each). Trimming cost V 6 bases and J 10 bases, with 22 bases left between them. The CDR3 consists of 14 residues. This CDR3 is CASRAVGALGPQYF. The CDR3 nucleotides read TGTGCCAGCAGAGCGGTTGGGGCACTCGGCCCTCAGTACTTC.

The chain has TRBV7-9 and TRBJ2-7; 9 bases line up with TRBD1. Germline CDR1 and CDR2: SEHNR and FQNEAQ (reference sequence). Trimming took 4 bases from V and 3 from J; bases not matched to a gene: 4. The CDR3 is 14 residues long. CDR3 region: CASSSWDRDYEQYF. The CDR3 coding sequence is TGTGCCAGCAGCTCCTGGGACAGGGACTACGAGCAGTACTTC. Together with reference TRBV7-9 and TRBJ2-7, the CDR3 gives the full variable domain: DTGVSQNPRHKITKRGQNVTFRCDPISEHNRLYWYRQTLGQGPEFLTYFQNEAQLEKSRLLSDRFSAERPKGSFSTLEIQRTEQGDSAMYLCASSSWDRDYEQYFGPGTRLTVT.

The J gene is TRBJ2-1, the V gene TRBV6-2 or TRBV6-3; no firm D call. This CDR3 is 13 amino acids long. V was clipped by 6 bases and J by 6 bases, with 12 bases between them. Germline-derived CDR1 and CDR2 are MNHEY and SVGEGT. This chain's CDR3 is CASSQPSGNEQFF. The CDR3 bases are TGTGCCAGCAGCCAACCCTCAGGCAATGAGCAGTTCTTC.

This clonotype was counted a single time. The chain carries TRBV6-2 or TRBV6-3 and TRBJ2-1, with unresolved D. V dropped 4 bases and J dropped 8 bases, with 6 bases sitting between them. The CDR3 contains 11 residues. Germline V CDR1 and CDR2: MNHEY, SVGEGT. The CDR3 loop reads CASSWLDEQFF. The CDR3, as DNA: TGTGCCAGCAGTTGGCTTGATGAGCAGTTCTTC.

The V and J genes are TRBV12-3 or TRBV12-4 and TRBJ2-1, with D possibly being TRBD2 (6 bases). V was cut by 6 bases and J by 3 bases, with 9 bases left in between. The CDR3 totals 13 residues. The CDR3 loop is CASRPGVYNEQFF. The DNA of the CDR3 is TGTGCCAGCAGACCGGGGGTCTACAATGAGCAGTTCTTC.

Here the CDR3 reads CASSFLHAYEQYF. The CDR3 nucleotides read TGTGCCAGCAGCTTTCTACATGCCTACGAGCAGTACTTC. The chain recombines TRBV7-2 with TRBJ2-7; no clear D gene. The length of the CDR3 is 13 residues. The germline V gene encodes CDR1 SGHTA and CDR2 FQGNSA. V was cut by 3 bases and J by 2 bases, with 8 bases left in between. The variable domain in full, with the rest retrieved from reference TRBV7-2 and TRBJ2-7, is GAGVSQSPSNKVTEKGKDVELRCDPISGHTALYWYRQSLGQGLEFLIYFQGNSAPDKSGLPSDRFSAERTGGSVSTLTIQRTQQEDSAVYLCASSFLHAYEQYFGPGTRLTVT.

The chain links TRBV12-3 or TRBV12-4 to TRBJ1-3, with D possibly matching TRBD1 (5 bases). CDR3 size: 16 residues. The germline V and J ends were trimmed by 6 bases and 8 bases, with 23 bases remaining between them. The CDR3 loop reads CASSLGWGALGDTIYF. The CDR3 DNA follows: TGTGCCAGCAGCCTCGGTTGGGGAGCCCTGGGGGACACCATATATTTT.

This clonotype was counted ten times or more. This CDR3 is CASSLAATGAYNEQFF. CDR3 bases: TGTGCCAGCAGCTTAGCGGCGACAGGGGCCTACAATGAGCAGTTCTTC. This rearrangement joins TRBV7-2 to TRBJ2-1, with 8 nucleotides matching TRBD1. Germline trimming cut 0 bases from V and 2 bases from J; bases unmatched to any gene: 3. CDR1 is SGHTA and CDR2 is FQGNSA in the germline V gene. CDR3 length equals 16 residues.

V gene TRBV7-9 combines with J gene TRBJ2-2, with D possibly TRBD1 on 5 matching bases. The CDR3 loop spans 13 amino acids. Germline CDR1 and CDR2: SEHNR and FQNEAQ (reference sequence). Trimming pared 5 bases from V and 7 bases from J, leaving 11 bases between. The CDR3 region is CASSDQGHGELFF. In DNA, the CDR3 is TGTGCCAGCAGCGATCAGGGTCACGGGGAGCTGTTTTTT.

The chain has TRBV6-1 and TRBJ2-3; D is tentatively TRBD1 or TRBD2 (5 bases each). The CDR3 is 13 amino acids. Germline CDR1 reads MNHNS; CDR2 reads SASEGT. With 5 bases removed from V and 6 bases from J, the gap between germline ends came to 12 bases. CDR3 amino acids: CASSRDQGDTQYF. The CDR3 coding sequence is TGTGCCAGCAGTCGGGACCAAGGGGATACGCAGTATTTT.

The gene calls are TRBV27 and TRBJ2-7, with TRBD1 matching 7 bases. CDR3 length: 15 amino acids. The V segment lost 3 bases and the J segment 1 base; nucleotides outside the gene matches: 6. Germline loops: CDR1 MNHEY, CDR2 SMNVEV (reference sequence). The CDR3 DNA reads TGTGCCAGCAGTTTGTCCCGGACAGGATCCTACGAGCAGTACTTC. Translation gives CASSLSRTGSYEQYF.

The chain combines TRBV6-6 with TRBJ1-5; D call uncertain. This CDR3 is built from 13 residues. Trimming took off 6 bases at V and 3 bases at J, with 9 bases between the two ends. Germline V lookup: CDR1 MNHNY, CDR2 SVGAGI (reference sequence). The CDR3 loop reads CASSLSYNQPQHF. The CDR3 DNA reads TGTGCCAGCAGCCTCAGTTACAATCAGCCCCAGCATTTT.

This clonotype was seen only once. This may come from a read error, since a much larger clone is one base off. The CDR3 reads CASIDTNQETQYF. CDR3 in DNA: TGTGCCAGCATAGACACCAACCAAGAGACCCAGTACTTC. This rearrangement joins TRBV28 to TRBJ2-5; D unclear. Germline CDR1 MDHEN, CDR2 SYDVKM. The ends were cut back, 7 bases at V and 0 bases at J, with 9 bases in the middle. The CDR3 runs to 13 residues.

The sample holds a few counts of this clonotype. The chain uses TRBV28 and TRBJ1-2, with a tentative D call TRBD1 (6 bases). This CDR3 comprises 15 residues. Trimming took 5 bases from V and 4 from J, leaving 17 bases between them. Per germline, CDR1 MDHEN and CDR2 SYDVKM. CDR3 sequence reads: CASSLAGESLYGYTF. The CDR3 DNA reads TGTGCCAGCAGTCTTGCAGGGGAATCCCTCTATGGCTACACCTTC.